Given below is one T cell receptor beta chain in context. This record belongs to a study of blood T cell repertoires in COVID-19. Study-level information: The samples span acute and convalescent COVID-19 from the United States, Italy and Spain. In each case, the material was cDNA or gDNA derived from T cells, B-cell-depleted T cells, or PBMCs.

CDR3 length: 13 amino acids. CDR1 and CDR2 (germline): MNHEY, SMNVEV (reference sequence). Trimming removed 0 bases at V and 2 bases at J, with 5 bases between. Authors' processing steps: The assay estimated nucleated cells by amplifying reference gene primers. This table comes from immunoSEQ multiplex PCR, and its TCRdb copy is limited to in-frame clones, with some not included. The V and J calls and clone size were taken over from that table, and D and trimming were inferred from the DNA. The profile shows about 36,000 clones, over 75% of them singletons. This chain links TRBV27 with TRBJ2-7; D not resolved. Sequencing was carried out using peripheral blood. This sequence was found in a human donor in a cohort sampled during active COVID-19. The CDR3 protein is CASSLSAPYEQYF. In DNA form, the CDR3 reads TGTGCCAGCAGTTTATCGGCCCCCTACGAGCAGTACTTC.